The clone carrying this TCR beta chain was observed a few times. The antigen is undetermined. The data were produced by immunoSEQ multiplex PCR, yet TCRdb's version contains in-frame clones alone and is incomplete. The sample has approximately 220,000 clones; 93% are singletons. The CDR3 loop spans 15 amino acids. The germline V gene encodes CDR1 SEHNR and CDR2 FQNEAQ (reference sequence). Trimming left V 5 bases short and J 8 bases short, with 19 bases between. These data originate in a study of T cell responses to AZD1222 COVID-19 vaccine. Study results and caveats: The sample set comprised mostly white British donors with more females, and clonal diversity was possibly underestimated. Samples come after the peak T cell response, not at day 14.

The sequences come from peripheral blood, collected on day 0 of MenACWY control vaccination. The genes are TRBV7-9 and TRBJ2-1; maybe TRBD2 (5 bases). The TCR comes from an adult in good health. The CDR3 loop is CASSLRSRPRDEQFF. Here the CDR3 DNA reads TGTGCCAGCAGCCTCAGGTCTAGGCCGCGGGATGAGCAGTTCTTC.